This entry describes one TCR beta chain. Its antigen is as yet unknown. The PCR contained 60 Vbeta and 13 Jbeta primers. Libraries were prepared by immunoSEQ multiplex PCR; TCRdb keeps only in-frame clonotypes and omits some of them. The listing contains around 40,000 clones. This entry is derived from a study of cytomegalovirus exposure and HLA in healthy donors. Germline loops: CDR1 SGHAT, CDR2 FQNNGV. The CDR3 extends over 14 amino acids. Between the trimmed V and J ends, which lost 6 bases and 2 bases, there was a span of 14 bases. Study-level results: In an earlier analysis, about 87% or about 30%: the productive usage of most TCR beta V segments. Using the classifier, cytomegalovirus status was reportedly diagnosed with high specificity and sensitivity. In a later analysis, an Asian-associated ancestry cluster reportedly showed fewer N-insertions than the approximately 660-donor mean. Certain indistinguishable V segments, among them TRBV6-2 and TRBV6-3, were excluded.

The sequence was obtained from a human donor in good health. Sequencing input: PBMCs. The chain recombines TRBV11-2 with TRBJ2-7; D ambiguous. CDR3 sequence (DNA): TGTGCCAGCAGTCTCAAACTTCGGGCCTACGAGCAGTACTTC. Translation: CASSLKLRAYEQYF.